Following are 6 T cell receptor beta chains from one sample sequenced in a study of post-analysis software for immune sequencing data. Their antigen targets remain unknown. Study findings and constraints: TRBV5-6, TRBV5-1 and TRBV20-1 belonged to a set of about five TRBV segments that were more frequent in patients than controls.

Prepared TCR beta cDNA libraries contained unique molecular identifiers. TCRdb passed the PCR reads through MiXCR, listing each CDR3 protein once. The sample carries approximately 570,000 distinct CDR3 sequences, 44% recorded once. Sample: blood. The receptors stem from a girl aged 10-17 years with multiple sclerosis.

Concerning this clonotype: A much larger clonotype is one base distant, so this may be a read error. CDR3: CASRPGTSGRNEQFF. The CDR3, as DNA: TGTGCCAGCAGACCCGGGACTAGCGGGAGGAATGAGCAGTTCTTC. The chain employs TRBV27 and TRBJ2-1; the match to TRBD2 covers 15 bases. The CDR3 covers 15 residues. J lost 7 bases, V lost 6 bases, and 4 bases had no gene match. The germline V gene has CDR1 MNHEY and CDR2 SMNVEV (reference sequence).

This clonotype showed up just a few times. The chain uses TRBV7-9 and TRBJ2-1; D call uncertain. The length of the CDR3 is 14 residues. The germline V gene has CDR1 SEHNR and CDR2 FQNEAQ (reference sequence). V lost 1 base and J lost 10, with 14 bases in between. The CDR3 sequence is CASSLGGGSGEQFF. The CDR3 bases are TGTGCCAGCAGCTTAGGAGGTGGGTCAGGCGAGCAGTTCTTC.

The chain recombines TRBV6-1 with TRBJ2-7; 7 positions match TRBD1. Germline loops: CDR1 MNHNS, CDR2 SASEGT. The CDR3 is made up of 12 amino acids. With 7 bases clipped from V and 2 bases from J, the junction kept 2 bases outside the gene matches. The CDR3 nucleotides are TGTGCCAGCACGGGACAGACCTACGAGCAGTACTTC. Its translation: CASTGQTYEQYF.

This rearrangement joins TRBV5-5 to TRBJ1-5, with 11 bases aligning to TRBD1. The V segment lost 2 bases and the J segment 2 bases; nucleotides outside the gene matches: 3. Germline assignment: CDR1 SGHKS and CDR2 YYEKEE (reference sequence). The CDR3 covers 16 residues. In nucleotides, the CDR3 is TGTGCCAGCAGCTTTCGGACAGGGGGCCGCAATCAGCCCCAGCATTTT. Its translation: CASSFRTGGRNQPQHF.

The genes are TRBV13 and TRBJ2-3; D might be TRBD2 (5 bases). The CDR3 is made up of 14 amino acids. V was pared by 2 bases and J by 6 bases, with 12 bases between. Germline loops: CDR1 PRHDT, CDR2 FYEKMQ (reference sequence). DNA for the CDR3: TGTGCCAGCAGCTTAAAGGGAGTCGGGGATACGCAGTATTTT. Protein: CASSLKGVGDTQYF.

The J gene is TRBJ1-2, the V gene TRBV12-3 or TRBV12-4; D is unclear. Deletions cut 7 bases from V and 2 bases from J, with 11 bases between. The CDR3 sequence is 13 residues long. The CDR3 spells CASTQTPNYGYTF. CDR3 coding DNA: TGTGCCAGCACCCAGACACCCAACTATGGCTACACCTTC.